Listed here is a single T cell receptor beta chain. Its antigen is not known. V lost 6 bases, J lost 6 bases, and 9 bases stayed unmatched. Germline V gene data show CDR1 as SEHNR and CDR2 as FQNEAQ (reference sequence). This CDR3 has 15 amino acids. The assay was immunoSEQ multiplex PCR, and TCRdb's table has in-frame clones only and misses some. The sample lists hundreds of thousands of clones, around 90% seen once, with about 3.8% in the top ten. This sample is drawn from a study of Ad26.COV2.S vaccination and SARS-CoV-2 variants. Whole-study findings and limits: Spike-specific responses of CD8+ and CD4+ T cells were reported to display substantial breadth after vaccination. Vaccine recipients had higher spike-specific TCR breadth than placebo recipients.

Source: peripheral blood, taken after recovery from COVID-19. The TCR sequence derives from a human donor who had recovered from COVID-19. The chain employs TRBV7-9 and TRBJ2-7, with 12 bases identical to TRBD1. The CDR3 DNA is TGTGCCAGCAGGGATGCGGGACAGGGGGCGAGCGAGCAGTACTTC. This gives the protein CASRDAGQGASEQYF.